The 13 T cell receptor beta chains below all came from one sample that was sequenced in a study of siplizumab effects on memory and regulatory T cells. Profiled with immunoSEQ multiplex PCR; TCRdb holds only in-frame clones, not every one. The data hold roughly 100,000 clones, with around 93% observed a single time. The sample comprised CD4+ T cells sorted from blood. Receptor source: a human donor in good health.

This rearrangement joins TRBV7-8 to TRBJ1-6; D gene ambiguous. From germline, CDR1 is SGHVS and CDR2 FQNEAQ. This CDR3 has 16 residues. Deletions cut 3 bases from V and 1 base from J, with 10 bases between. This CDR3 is CASSLVRGSYNSPLHF. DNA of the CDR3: TGTGCCAGCAGCTTGGTCCGGGGATCCTATAATTCACCCCTCCACTTT.

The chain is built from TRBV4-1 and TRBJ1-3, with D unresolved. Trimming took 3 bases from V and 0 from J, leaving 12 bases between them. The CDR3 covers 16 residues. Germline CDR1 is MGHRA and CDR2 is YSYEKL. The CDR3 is CASSHFTGDSGNTIYF. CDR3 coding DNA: TGCGCCAGCAGCCATTTTACTGGCGACTCTGGAAACACCATATATTTT.

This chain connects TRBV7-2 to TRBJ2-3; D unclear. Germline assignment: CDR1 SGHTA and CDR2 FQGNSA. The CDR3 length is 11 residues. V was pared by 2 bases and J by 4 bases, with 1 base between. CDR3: CASSLSDTQYF. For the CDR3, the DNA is TGTGCCAGCAGCTTATCAGATACGCAGTATTTT.

In DNA, the CDR3 is TGTGCCAGCAGCTTAGATGGACAGGGGGCTTACGAGCAGTACTTC. It yields the protein CASSLDGQGAYEQYF. J is TRBJ2-7 and V is TRBV7-9; 11 positions match TRBD1. The CDR3 length is 15 residues. Per the germline V gene, CDR1 is SEHNR and CDR2 is FQNEAQ (reference sequence). J lost 4 bases, V lost 1 base, and 3 bases had no gene match.

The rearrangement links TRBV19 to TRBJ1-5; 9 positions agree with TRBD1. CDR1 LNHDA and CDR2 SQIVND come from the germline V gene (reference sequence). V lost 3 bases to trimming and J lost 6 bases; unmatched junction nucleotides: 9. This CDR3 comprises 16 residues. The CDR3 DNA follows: TGTGCCAGTAGTATTCGGGGACAGGGTCGGGTTCAGCCCCAGCATTTT. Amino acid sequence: CASSIRGQGRVQPQHF.

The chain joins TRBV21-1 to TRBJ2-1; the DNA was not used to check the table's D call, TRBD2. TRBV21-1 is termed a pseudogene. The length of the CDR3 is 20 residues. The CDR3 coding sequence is TGTGCCAGCAGCAAAGCACGAAGGGCCGGGTGGACTAGCAGCTACAATGAGCAGTTCTTC. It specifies CASSKARRAGWTSSYNEQFF.

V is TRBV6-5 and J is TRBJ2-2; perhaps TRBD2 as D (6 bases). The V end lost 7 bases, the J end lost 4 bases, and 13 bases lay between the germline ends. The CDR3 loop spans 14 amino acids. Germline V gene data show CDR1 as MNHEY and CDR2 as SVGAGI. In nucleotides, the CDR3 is TGTGCCAGCACTTTGGGAGGCGTCACCGGGGAGCTGTTTTTT. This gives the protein CASTLGGVTGELFF.

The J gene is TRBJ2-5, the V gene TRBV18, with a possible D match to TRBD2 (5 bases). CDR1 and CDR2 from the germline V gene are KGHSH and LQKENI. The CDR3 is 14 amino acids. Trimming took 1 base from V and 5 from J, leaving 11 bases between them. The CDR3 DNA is TGTGCCAGCTCACCACGTCGGACTTTCGAGACCCAGTACTTC. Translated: CASSPRRTFETQYF.

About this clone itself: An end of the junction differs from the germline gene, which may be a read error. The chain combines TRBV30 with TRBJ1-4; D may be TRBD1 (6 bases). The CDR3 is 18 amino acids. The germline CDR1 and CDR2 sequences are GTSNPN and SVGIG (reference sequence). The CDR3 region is CTWSVSPLLQGSYEKLFF. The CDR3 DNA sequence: TGTACCTGGAGTGTATCCCCCTTACTACAGGGTTCCTACGAAAAACTGTTTTTT.

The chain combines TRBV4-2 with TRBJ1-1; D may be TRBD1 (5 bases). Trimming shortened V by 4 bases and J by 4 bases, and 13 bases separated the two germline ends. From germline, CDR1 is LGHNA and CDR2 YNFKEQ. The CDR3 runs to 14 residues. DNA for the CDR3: TGTGCCAGCAGCCCCGGGGGGGTCGGCACTGAAGCTTTCTTT. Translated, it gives CASSPGGVGTEAFF.

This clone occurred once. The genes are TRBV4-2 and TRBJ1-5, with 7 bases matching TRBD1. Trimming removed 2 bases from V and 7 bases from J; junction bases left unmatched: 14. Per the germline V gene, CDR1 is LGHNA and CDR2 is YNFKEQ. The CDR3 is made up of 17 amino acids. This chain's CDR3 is CASSQWAQGTVSQPQHF. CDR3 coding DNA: TGTGCCAGCAGCCAATGGGCCCAGGGGACAGTCAGCCAGCCCCAGCATTTT.

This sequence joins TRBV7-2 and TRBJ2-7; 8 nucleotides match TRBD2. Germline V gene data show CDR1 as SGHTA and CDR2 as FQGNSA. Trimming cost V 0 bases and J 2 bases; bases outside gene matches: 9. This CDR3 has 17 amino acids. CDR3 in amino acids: CASSLAVLAGTTYEQYF. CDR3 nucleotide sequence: TGTGCCAGCAGCTTAGCGGTGCTAGCGGGCACTACCTACGAGCAGTACTTC.

The CDR3 is CASSNPTGGAETQYF. The CDR3 DNA reads as TGTGCCAGTAGTAACCCGACAGGGGGCGCGGAGACCCAGTACTTC. The chain joins TRBV19 to TRBJ2-5; 10 bases map to TRBD1. Looked up from germline, CDR1 is LNHDA and CDR2 is SQIVND (reference sequence). The length of the CDR3 is 15 residues. Trimming took 4 bases from V and 5 from J; bases not matched to a gene: 7.